This TCR beta chain emerged from a study of immune evolution from preneoplasia to lung adenocarcinoma. TCRdb's table, derived via immunoSEQ multiplex PCR, lists solely in-frame clones and lacks some. The table has about 5,700 clones, approximately 80% seen once. V dropped 3 bases and J dropped 4 bases, with 7 bases sitting between them. Germline V gene sequence: CDR1 SEHNR, CDR2 FQNEAQ (reference sequence). The CDR3 has 13 amino acids. Between the mid-2010s and the late 2010s, patients underwent resection in Japan or China. The sample taken for sequencing was FFPE adjacent normal lung tissue. This chain joins TRBV7-9 and TRBJ1-5; D remains ambiguous. The clonotype comes from a person aged 65 to 85 with lung adenocarcinoma. CDR3 residues: CASSFSANQPQHF. The CDR3 nucleotides are TGTGCCAGCAGCTTTTCCGCGAATCAGCCCCAGCATTTT.